This TCR beta chain was captured in a study of T cell changes during pregnancy in multiple sclerosis. Trimming took 0 bases from V and 6 from J; bases not matched to a gene: 10. Germline CDR1 is SGHDT and CDR2 is YYEEEE. This CDR3 has 16 amino acids. This table comes from immunoSEQ multiplex PCR, and its TCRdb copy is limited to in-frame clones, with some not included. Of about 56,000 clones in the sample, over 75% were seen once. The receptor was isolated from a female donor with multiple sclerosis, enrolled in a pregnancy study. This chain links TRBV5-6 with TRBJ1-2; the match to TRBD1 covers 8 bases. The sample consisted of peripheral blood, taken after pregnancy. Written as DNA, the CDR3 is TGTGCCAGCAGCTTGGACGGGCGCAGGGGGCTTGATGGCTACACCTTC. Its protein product is CASSLDGRRGLDGYTF.